The rows below give T cell receptor beta chains drawn from one sample of a study of Ad26.COV2.S vaccination and SARS-CoV-2 variants. Using immunoSEQ multiplex PCR, the repertoire was profiled, and TCRdb retains in-frame clones only, with some absent. This table has about 480,000 clones, around nine tenths appearing once. The sample in question was peripheral blood, obtained in a trial of Ad26.COV2.S vaccine versus placebo. The receptors here all came from a person aged 18 to 65 who received the Ad26.COV2.S COVID-19 vaccine or a placebo. Each CDR3 is given with its conserved first and last residue. D genes are given only for firm matches. Some rows have no size entry. The others give once, few or many, or a class for an expanded clone.

d_call,j_call,clone_size,v_call,cdr3_nt,cdr3_aa
.,TRBJ2-7,.,TRBV5-4,TGTGCCAGCAGCTTTGTGAGCTCCTACGAGCAGTACTTC,CASSFVSSYEQYF
.,TRBJ1-4,few,TRBV15,TGTGCCACCAGCAGAGCGGAGGGGAGAACTAATGAAAAACTGTTTTTT,CATSRAEGRTNEKLFF
TRBD2,TRBJ2-5,.,TRBV7-9,TGTGCCAGCAGCCCCCCCCGGGGGGGGAGGAGGCAAGAGACCCAGTACTTC,CASSPPRGGRRQETQYF
.,TRBJ2-3,.,TRBV7-3,TGTGCCAGCAGCCTATCCCCCGGGATTAGCACAGATACGCAGTATTTT,CASSLSPGISTDTQYF
.,TRBJ2-7,.,TRBV6-5,TGTGCCAGCAGTTACGGGCAGGGGCTTTACGAGCAGTACTTC,CASSYGQGLYEQYF
.,TRBJ2-1,.,TRBV9,TGTGCCAGCAGCGTAGATCAGGACCCTCGGTACAATGAGCAGTTCTTC,CASSVDQDPRYNEQFF
TRBD2,TRBJ2-1,.,TRBV2,TGTGCCAGCACCGCCGATAGCGGGAGGATCTACAATGAGCAGTTCTTC,CASTADSGRIYNEQFF
.,TRBJ2-1,.,TRBV6-5,TGTGCCAGCAGTTACTCGTCCAGCCCCGGGTACAATGAGCAGTTCTTC,CASSYSSSPGYNEQFF
.,TRBJ1-3,.,TRBV5-4,TGTGCCAGCAGCTTGGGTCCGGCTCTCTCTGGAAACACCATATATTTT,CASSLGPALSGNTIYF
TRBD1,TRBJ1-2,.,TRBV27,TGTGCCAGCAGTTCCGGGACAGCGATTTATGGCTACACCTTC,CASSSGTAIYGYTF
.,TRBJ2-7,.,TRBV30,TGTGCCTGGAGTGGCGGGGTCTACGAGCAGTACTTC,CAWSGGVYEQYF
TRBD2,TRBJ2-5,once,TRBV6-2/TRBV6-3,TGTGCCAGCAGCCGCCCCGGGACTAGCGGGACAGGGAGAGAGACCCAGTACTTC,CASSRPGTSGTGRETQYF
.,TRBJ1-6,few,TRBV28,TGTGCCAGCAGTTTTAGGGTACTGAATAATTCACCCCTCCACTTT,CASSFRVLNNSPLHF
.,TRBJ1-5,.,TRBV30,TGTGCCTGGAGTGTAACCGGGGATGGTGGGCAGCCCCAGCATTTT,CAWSVTGDGGQPQHF
.,TRBJ2-1,.,TRBV9,TGTGCCAGCAGCGCGACCGACAATGAGCAGTTCTTC,CASSATDNEQFF
.,TRBJ1-6,.,TRBV28,TGTGCCACGTTAGCCTATAATTCACCCCTCCACTTT,CATLAYNSPLHF
.,TRBJ1-2,once,TRBV3-1/TRBV3-2,TGTGCCAGCAGCCAAGTACCGACAAGCCCTAACTATGGCTACACCTTC,CASSQVPTSPNYGYTF
.,TRBJ2-2,once,TRBV2,TGTGCCAGCAGCAGAGACAGGATCACCGGGGAGCTGTTTTTT,CASSRDRITGELFF
.,TRBJ2-3,.,TRBV11-3,TGTGCCAGCAGCTTCGGTCCAGGGAGAACGCAGTATTTT,CASSFGPGRTQYF
TRBD1,TRBJ1-1,.,TRBV20-1,TGCAGTGCTAGTGACAGGGCAATTTTTGAAGCTTTCTTT,CSASDRAIFEAFF
TRBD2,TRBJ2-1,.,TRBV6-6,TGTGCCAGCAGGGGGACTAGCGGGACCTACAATGAGCAGTTCTTC,CASRGTSGTYNEQFF
.,TRBJ1-5,.,TRBV6-2/TRBV6-3,TGTGCCAGCAGTTACGGGTTCGGTCGCGGCAATCAGCCCCAGCATTTT,CASSYGFGRGNQPQHF
TRBD1,TRBJ1-1,few,TRBV10-3,TGTGCCATCAGGGGAAACAGGGGTAACACTGAAGCTTTCTTT,CAIRGNRGNTEAFF
.,TRBJ1-1,once,TRBV28,TGTGCCAGCAGGACCGGGAGGGTGGCTGAAGCTTTCTTT,CASRTGRVAEAFF
.,TRBJ2-3,.,TRBV27,TGTGCCAGCTCCCCCTGGATAACAGATACGCAGTATTTT,CASSPWITDTQYF
TRBD1,TRBJ1-2,.,TRBV6-2/TRBV6-3,TGTGCCAGCAGTCGACAGGGAAACTATGGCTACACCTTC,CASSRQGNYGYTF
TRBD1,TRBJ1-2,.,TRBV5-4,TGTGCCAGCAGCCCCGGGACAGGGGTTGCATCCTATGGCTACACCTTC,CASSPGTGVASYGYTF
.,TRBJ1-5,.,TRBV19,TGTGCCAGTAGTATGCTTAGGGCAGCTCTAGCACAGCCCCAGCATTTT,CASSMLRAALAQPQHF